This T cell receptor (beta chain) was identified during a study of T cell responses to AZD1222 COVID-19 vaccine. General observations from the study: Most donors were white British, females outnumbered males, and clonal diversity was possibly underestimated. It was only after the peak T cell response that any repertoires were sampled. The reported proportion of spike-specific TCRs targeting unmutated variant regions was nearly half.

V gave up 1 base and J gave up 7 bases, with 16 bases separating them. This CDR3 contains 15 residues. The germline gives CDR1 SGHAT, CDR2 FQNNGV. About this clone itself: Its specificity is unknown.

Profiling relied on immunoSEQ multiplex PCR, and the TCRdb table lists in-frame clones only, not all of them. Of some 150,000 clones listed, approximately 93% are singletons. The sequences come from peripheral blood, collected on day 0 of AZD1222 vaccination. The receptor's source is an adult in good health. This sequence joins TRBV11-2 and TRBJ1-2; D gene ambiguous. The DNA of the CDR3 is TGTGCCAGCAGCTTAGTACAGCCGGCCTTTTCTGGCTACACCTTC. Translation: CASSLVQPAFSGYTF.